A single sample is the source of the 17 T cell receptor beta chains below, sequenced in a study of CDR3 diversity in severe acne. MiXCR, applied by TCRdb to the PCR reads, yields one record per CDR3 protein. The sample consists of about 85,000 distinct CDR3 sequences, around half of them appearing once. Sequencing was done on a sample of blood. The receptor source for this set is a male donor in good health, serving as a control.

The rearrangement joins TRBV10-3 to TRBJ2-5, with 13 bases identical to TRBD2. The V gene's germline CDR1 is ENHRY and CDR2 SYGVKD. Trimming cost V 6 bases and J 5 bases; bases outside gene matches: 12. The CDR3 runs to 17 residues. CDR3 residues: CAISNTGTSGKWETQYF. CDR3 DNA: TGTGCCATCAGCAACACCGGGACTAGCGGGAAGTGGGAGACCCAGTACTTC.

The CDR3 region is CAISERVSGLSYNEQFF. CDR3 DNA sequence: TGTGCCATCAGTGAGAGGGTTAGCGGCCTCTCCTACAATGAGCAGTTCTTC. The V gene is TRBV10-3, the J gene TRBJ2-7; D is possibly TRBD2 (6 bases). The J call is doubtful: the DNA matches TRBJ2-1 better. The germline V gene has CDR1 ENHRY and CDR2 SYGVKD. The CDR3 contains 17 residues.

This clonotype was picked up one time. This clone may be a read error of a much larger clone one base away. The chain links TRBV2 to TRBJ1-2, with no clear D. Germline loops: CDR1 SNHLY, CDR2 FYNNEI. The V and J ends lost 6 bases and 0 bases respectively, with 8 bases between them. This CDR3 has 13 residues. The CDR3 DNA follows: TGTGCCAGCAGGGCGGAGGCTAACTATGGCTACACCTTC. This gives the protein CASRAEANYGYTF.

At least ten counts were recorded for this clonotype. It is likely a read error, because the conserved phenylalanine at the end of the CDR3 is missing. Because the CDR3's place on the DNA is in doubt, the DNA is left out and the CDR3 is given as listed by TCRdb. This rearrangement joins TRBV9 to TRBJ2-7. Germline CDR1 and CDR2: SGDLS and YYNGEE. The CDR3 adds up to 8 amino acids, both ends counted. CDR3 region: CASSVALS.

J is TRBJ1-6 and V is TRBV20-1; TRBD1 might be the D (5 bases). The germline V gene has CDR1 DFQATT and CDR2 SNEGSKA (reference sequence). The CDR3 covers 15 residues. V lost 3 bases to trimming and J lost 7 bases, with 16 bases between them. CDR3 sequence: CSASRGSGTNSPLHF. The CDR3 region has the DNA TGCAGTGCTAGCCGCGGGAGTGGGACCAATTCACCCCTCCACTTT.

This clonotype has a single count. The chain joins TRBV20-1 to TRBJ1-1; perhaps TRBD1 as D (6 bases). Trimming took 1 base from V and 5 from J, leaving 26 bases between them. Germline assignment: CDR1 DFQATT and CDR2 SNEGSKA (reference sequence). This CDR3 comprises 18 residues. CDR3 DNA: TGCAGTGCTAGAGGTCTCGCGGAAAGGGGGTCCACAGATACTGAAGCTTTCTTT. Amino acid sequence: CSARGLAERGSTDTEAFF.

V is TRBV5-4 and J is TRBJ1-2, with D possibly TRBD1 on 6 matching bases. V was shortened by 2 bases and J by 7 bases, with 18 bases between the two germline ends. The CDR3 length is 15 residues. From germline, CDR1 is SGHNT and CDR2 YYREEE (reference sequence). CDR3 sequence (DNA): TGTGCCAGCAGCTTTGAGGGGGGGCCCAGACGTGGCTACACCTTC. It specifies CASSFEGGPRRGYTF.

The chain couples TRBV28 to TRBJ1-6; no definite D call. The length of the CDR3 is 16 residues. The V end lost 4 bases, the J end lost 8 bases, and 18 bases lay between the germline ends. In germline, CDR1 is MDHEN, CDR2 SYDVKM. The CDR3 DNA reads TGTGCCAGCAGTTCTCTCACCGGACTCTGGGATTCACCCCTCCACTTT. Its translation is CASSSLTGLWDSPLHF. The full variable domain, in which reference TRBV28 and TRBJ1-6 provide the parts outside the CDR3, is DVKVTQSSRYLVKRTGEKVFLECVQDMDHENMFWYRQDPGLGLRLIYFSYDVKMKEKGDIPEGYSVSREKKERFSLILESASTNQTSMYLCASSSLTGLWDSPLHFGNGTRLTVT.

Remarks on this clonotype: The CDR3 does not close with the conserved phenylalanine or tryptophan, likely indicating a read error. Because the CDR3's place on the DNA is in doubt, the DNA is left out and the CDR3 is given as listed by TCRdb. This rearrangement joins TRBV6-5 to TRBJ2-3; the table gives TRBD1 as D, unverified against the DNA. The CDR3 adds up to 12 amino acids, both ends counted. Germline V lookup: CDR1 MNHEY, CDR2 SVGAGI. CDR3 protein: CASSDSESGGEY.

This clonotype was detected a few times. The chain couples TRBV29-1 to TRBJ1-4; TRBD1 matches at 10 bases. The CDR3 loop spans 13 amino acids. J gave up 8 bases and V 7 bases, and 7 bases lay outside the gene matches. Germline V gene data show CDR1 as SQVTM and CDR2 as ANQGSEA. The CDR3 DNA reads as TGCAGCGCTGGGAGGACAGGGGGGGAAAAACTGTTTTTT. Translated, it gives CSAGRTGGEKLFF. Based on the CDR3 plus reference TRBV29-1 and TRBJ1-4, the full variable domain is SAVISQKPSRDICQRGTSLTIQCQVDSQVTMMFWYRQQPGQSLTLIATANQGSEATYESGFVIDKFPISRPNLTFSTLTVSNMSPEDSSIYLCSAGRTGGEKLFFGSGTQLSVL.

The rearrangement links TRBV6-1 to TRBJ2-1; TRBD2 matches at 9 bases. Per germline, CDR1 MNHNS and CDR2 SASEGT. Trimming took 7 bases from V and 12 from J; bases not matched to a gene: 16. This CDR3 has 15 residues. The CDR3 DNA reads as TGTGCCAGCAACCCTTTAGCGGGAGAGCGAGATACGCAGTTCTTC. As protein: CASNPLAGERDTQFF.

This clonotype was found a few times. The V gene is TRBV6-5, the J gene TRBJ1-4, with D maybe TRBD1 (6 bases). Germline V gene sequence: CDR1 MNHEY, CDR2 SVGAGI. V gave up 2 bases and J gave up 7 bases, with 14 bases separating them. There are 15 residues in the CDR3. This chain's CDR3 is CASSYEGGKSEKLFF. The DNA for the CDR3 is TGTGCCAGCAGTTACGAAGGGGGGAAGAGTGAAAAACTGTTTTTT.

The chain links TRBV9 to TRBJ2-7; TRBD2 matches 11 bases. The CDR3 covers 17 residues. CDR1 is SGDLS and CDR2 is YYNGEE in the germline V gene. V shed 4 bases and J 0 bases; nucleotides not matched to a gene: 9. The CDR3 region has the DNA TGTGCCAGCAGCCCCAGACCACTAGCGGGAGTCTCCTACGAGCAGTACTTC. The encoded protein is CASSPRPLAGVSYEQYF.

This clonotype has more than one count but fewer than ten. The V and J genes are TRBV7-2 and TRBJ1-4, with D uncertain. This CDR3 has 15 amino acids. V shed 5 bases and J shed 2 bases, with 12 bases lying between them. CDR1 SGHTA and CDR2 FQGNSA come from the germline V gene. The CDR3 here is CASSTAAGTNEKLFF. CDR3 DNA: TGTGCCAGCAGCACCGCCGCGGGTACTAATGAAAAACTGTTTTTT.

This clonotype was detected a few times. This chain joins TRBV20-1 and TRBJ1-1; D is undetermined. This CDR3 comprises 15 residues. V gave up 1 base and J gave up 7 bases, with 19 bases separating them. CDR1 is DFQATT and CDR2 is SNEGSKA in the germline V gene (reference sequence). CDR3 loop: CSARGAQWEGDEAFF. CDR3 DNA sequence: TGCAGTGCTAGAGGGGCCCAGTGGGAGGGAGATGAAGCTTTCTTT.

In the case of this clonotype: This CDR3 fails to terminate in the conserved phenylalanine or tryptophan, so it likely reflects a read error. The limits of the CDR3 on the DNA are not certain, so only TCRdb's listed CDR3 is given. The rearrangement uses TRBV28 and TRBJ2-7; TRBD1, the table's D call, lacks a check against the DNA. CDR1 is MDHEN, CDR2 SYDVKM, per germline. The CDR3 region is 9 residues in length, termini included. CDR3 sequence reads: CASRMSGPL.

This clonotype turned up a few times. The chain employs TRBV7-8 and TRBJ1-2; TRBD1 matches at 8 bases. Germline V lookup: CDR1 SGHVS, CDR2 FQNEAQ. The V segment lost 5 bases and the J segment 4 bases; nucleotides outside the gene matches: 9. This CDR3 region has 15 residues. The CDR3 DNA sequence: TGTGCCAGCAGCAAACGACAGGGGAAAAGCTATGGCTACACCTTC. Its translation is CASSKRQGKSYGYTF. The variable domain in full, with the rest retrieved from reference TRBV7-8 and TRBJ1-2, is GAGVSQSPRYKVAKRGQDVALRCDPISGHVSLFWYQQALGQGPEFLTYFQNEAQLDKSGLPSDRFFAERPEGSVSTLKIQRTQQEDSAVYLCASSKRQGKSYGYTFGSGTRLTVV.